The 30 T cell receptor beta chains below were found in one sample sequenced in a study of OX40 agonist ivuxolimab in advanced cancers. TCRdb keeps only in-frame clones here, not all; method: immunoSEQ multiplex PCR. The top ten hold roughly 8.7% of the sample, which has about 83,000 clones, 91% seen once. The material sequenced was CD4+ or CD8+ T cells sorted from blood, taken in a trial of the OX40 agonist ivuxolimab. The receptors were sampled from an adult with an advanced solid tumor such as melanoma, head and neck, liver or kidney cancer.

The chain is built from TRBV18 and TRBJ2-5; D is uncertain. Germline lookup yields CDR1 KGHSH and CDR2 LQKENI. Trimming took off 0 bases at V and 3 bases at J, with 5 bases between the two ends. CDR3 length equals 13 residues. CDR3 DNA: TGTGCCAGCTCACCACCTATAGAAGAGACCCAGTACTTC. Amino acid sequence: CASSPPIEETQYF.

The genes are TRBV15 and TRBJ2-7; D call uncertain. The germline CDR1 and CDR2 sequences are LNHNV and YYDKDF (reference sequence). CDR3 length: 13 amino acids. V shed 1 base and J shed 6 bases, with 10 bases lying between them. The CDR3 spells CATSRGGAREQYV. The CDR3 DNA follows: TGTGCCACCAGCAGAGGAGGCGCTCGCGAGCAGTACGTC.

The J gene is TRBJ2-1, the V gene TRBV9, with no clear D. Between the trimmed V and J ends, which lost 3 bases and 16 bases, there was a span of 26 bases. Germline CDR1 reads SGDLS; CDR2 reads YYNGEE. The CDR3 is 15 residues long. CDR3 residues: CASSGYHQPERNRFF. For the CDR3, the DNA is TGTGCCAGCAGCGGATACCATCAGCCTGAGAGAAATCGTTTCTTC.

The chain has TRBV5-6 and TRBJ1-5; 10 bases align to TRBD1. There are 15 residues in the CDR3. Germline lookup yields CDR1 SGHDT and CDR2 YYEEEE. V dropped 3 bases and J dropped 3; count of bases not matched to a gene: 3. CDR3 nucleotides: TGTGCCAGCAGCTGGGGGACAGGGGTCAATCAGCCCCAGCATTTT. It specifies CASSWGTGVNQPQHF.

As to this clone: Distinct nucleotide sequences in the sample also encode this CDR3. The J gene is TRBJ1-5, the V gene TRBV30; the match to TRBD1 covers 7 bases. The CDR3 contains 14 residues. V lost 5 bases, J lost 0 bases, and 4 bases stayed unmatched. Germline-derived CDR1 and CDR2 are GTSNPN and SVGIG (reference sequence). The CDR3 here is CAWGQENSNQPQHF. The CDR3 nucleotides are TGTGCCTGGGGACAGGAAAATAGCAATCAGCCCCAGCATTTT.

The genes are TRBV9 and TRBJ1-1; D not certain. Germline lookup yields CDR1 SGDLS and CDR2 YYNGEE. The germline V and J ends were trimmed by 0 bases and 1 base, with 13 bases remaining between them. This CDR3 has 16 amino acids. The CDR3 is CASSVAGEAKNTEAFF. In DNA, the CDR3 is TGTGCCAGCAGCGTAGCAGGAGAAGCGAAGAACACTGAAGCTTTCTTT. Based on the CDR3 plus reference TRBV9 and TRBJ1-1, the full variable domain is DSGVTQTPKHLITATGQRVTLRCSPRSGDLSVYWYQQSLDQGLQFLIQYYNGEERAKGNILERFSAQQFPDLHSELNLSSLELGDSALYFCASSVAGEAKNTEAFFGQGTRLTVV.

The V and J genes are TRBV11-1 and TRBJ2-7; D remains ambiguous. V dropped 2 bases and J dropped 2 bases, with 7 bases sitting between them. Germline values: CDR1 SGHAT, CDR2 FQDESV (reference sequence). This CDR3 spans 13 amino acids. The CDR3 nucleotides read TGTGCCAGCAGCTTAACCCCCCCCTACGAGCAGTACGTC. Residues: CASSLTPPYEQYV.

The CDR3 protein is CATSRGPRGLSYEQYV. CDR3 DNA sequence: TGTGCCACCAGCAGAGGGCCACGGGGACTCTCCTACGAGCAGTACGTC. V gene TRBV15 combines with J gene TRBJ2-7; weak D call: TRBD2 (6 bases). This CDR3 has 16 residues. V lost 1 base and J lost 0, with 13 bases in between. Germline V gene lookup returns CDR1 LNHNV and CDR2 YYDKDF (reference sequence).

This clone is a singleton in its sample. The genes are TRBV27 and TRBJ2-1; D is uncertain. This CDR3 has 16 residues. Germline V gives CDR1 MNHEY, CDR2 SMNVEV (reference sequence). Trimming removed 5 bases at V and 1 base at J, with 15 bases between. CDR3 coding DNA: TGTGCCAGCAGTCCTCAAAAGATGAGTTCCTACAATGAGCAGTTCTTC. It yields the protein CASSPQKMSSYNEQFF.

The V and J genes are TRBV7-3 and TRBJ2-3, with TRBD2 as a possible D gene (6 bases). V was pared by 5 bases and J by 7 bases, with 16 bases between. The CDR3 contains 14 residues. Germline-derived CDR1 and CDR2 are SGHTA and FQGTGA. CDR3 DNA: TGTGCCAGCAGCCCCGGGAGCCCCCCACATACGCAGTATTTT. Its protein product is CASSPGSPPHTQYF.

The CDR3 loop reads CASSLVASGRSGELFF. In nucleotides, the CDR3 is TGTGCCAGCAGCTTGGTAGCTAGCGGGAGGTCCGGGGAGCTGTTTTTT. The rearrangement joins TRBV5-5 to TRBJ2-2; 11 bases match TRBD2. Looked up from germline, CDR1 is SGHKS and CDR2 is YYEKEE (reference sequence). V lost 0 bases to trimming and J lost 6 bases; unmatched junction nucleotides: 4. This CDR3 has 16 amino acids.

As for this clone: At the DNA level, this CDR3 is encoded by other sequences in the same sample as well. V and J are TRBV11-2 and TRBJ2-5, with unresolved D. Germline V gives CDR1 SGHAT, CDR2 FQNNGV. The CDR3 is made up of 11 amino acids. Deletions cut 1 base from V and 4 bases from J, with 1 base between. CDR3 sequence: CASSLGETQYF. CDR3 nucleotides: TGTGCCAGCAGCTTAGGAGAGACCCAGTACTTC.

The V and J genes are TRBV6-5 and TRBJ1-3; no definite D call. Trimming removed 2 bases from V and 0 bases from J, with 11 bases in between. This CDR3 spans 16 amino acids. Germline V lookup: CDR1 MNHEY, CDR2 SVGAGI. CDR3 in amino acids: CASSYIGLASGNTIYF. The DNA of the CDR3 is TGTGCCAGCAGTTACATCGGGCTCGCCTCTGGAAACACCATATATTTT.

The gene calls are TRBV15 and TRBJ2-1; 8 nucleotides agree with TRBD2. The CDR3 totals 15 residues. The J segment lost 4 bases and the V segment lost 0 bases, leaving 2 bases of the junction unmatched. From germline, CDR1 is LNHNV and CDR2 YYDKDF (reference sequence). As DNA, the CDR3 is TGTGCCACCAGCAGAGATATAGCGGGGTACAATGAGCAGTTCTTC. Its translation is CATSRDIAGYNEQFF. Full variable domain (rest looked up from reference TRBV15 and TRBJ2-1): DAMVIQNPRYQVTQFGKPVTLSCSQTLNHNVMYWYQQKSSQAPKLLFHYYDKDFNNEADTPDNFQSRRPNTSFCFLDIRSPGLGDTAMYLCATSRDIAGYNEQFFGPGTRLTVL.

The genes are TRBV21-1 and TRBJ2-1; the listed D gene, TRBD1, was not tested against the DNA. TRBV21-1 is marked as a pseudogene. The CDR3 length is 14 residues. CDR3 bases: TGTGCCAGCCCCCGGGACAGGGGATTGAATGAGCAGTTCTTC. Protein: CASPRDRGLNEQFF.

This chain connects TRBV4-3 to TRBJ2-3, with 8 bases identical to TRBD2. Trimming removed 0 bases from V and 4 bases from J; junction bases left unmatched: 9. Germline values: CDR1 LGHNA, CDR2 YSLEER. This CDR3 is built from 17 residues. The CDR3 sequence: CASSQEGAGVGADTQYF. CDR3 nucleotides: TGCGCCAGCAGCCAAGAAGGAGCGGGGGTTGGTGCAGATACGCAGTATTTT.

The rearrangement uses TRBV13 and TRBJ2-5, with 15 bases aligning to TRBD2. CDR1 and CDR2 (germline): PRHDT, FYEKMQ (reference sequence). V shed 0 bases, J shed 2 bases, and the junction held 7 bases outside the gene matches. This CDR3 region has 19 residues. The CDR3 here is CASSLGPGLAGGWQETQYF. The CDR3 DNA reads TGTGCCAGCAGCTTAGGACCGGGACTAGCGGGAGGATGGCAAGAGACCCAGTACTTC.

The V and J genes are TRBV30 and TRBJ1-6; 7 bases align to TRBD1. Germline trimming cut 5 bases from V and 9 bases from J; bases unmatched to any gene: 13. CDR1 and CDR2 (germline): GTSNPN, SVGIG (reference sequence). The CDR3 is 15 residues long. The CDR3 sequence: CAWARPGTVSSPLHF. For the CDR3, the DNA is TGTGCCTGGGCTAGACCCGGGACAGTAAGTTCACCCCTCCACTTT. The variable domain in full, with the rest retrieved from reference TRBV30 and TRBJ1-6, is SQTIHQWPATLVQPVGSPLSLECTVEGTSNPNLYWYRQAAGRGLQLLFYSVGIGQISSEVPQNLSASRPQDRQFILSSKKLLLSDSGFYLCAWARPGTVSSPLHFGNGTRLTVT.

This chain connects TRBV27 to TRBJ2-4, with a weak D call TRBD1 (5 bases). Germline values: CDR1 MNHEY, CDR2 SMNVEV (reference sequence). This CDR3 spans 14 amino acids. V lost 3 bases and J 4 bases, leaving 10 bases between the germline ends. The CDR3 protein is CASSFAGPKNIQYF. CDR3 nucleotides: TGTGCCAGCAGTTTTGCAGGGCCAAAAAACATTCAGTACTTC.

This chain links TRBV30 with TRBJ1-3; 9 bases are shared with TRBD1. The trim removed 3 bases at V and 8 bases at J, leaving 8 bases unmatched. This CDR3 has 14 amino acids. Germline loops: CDR1 GTSNPN, CDR2 SVGIG (reference sequence). CDR3 bases: TGTGCCTGGAGCCCGGGACAGGGAGGAGACACCATATATTTT. Protein: CAWSPGQGGDTIYF.

The chain combines TRBV7-6 with TRBJ1-5; no reliable D call. The V gene's germline CDR1 is SGHVS and CDR2 FNYEAQ. V was pared by 1 base and J by 4 bases, with 5 bases between. The CDR3 totals 13 residues. In nucleotides, the CDR3 is TGTGCCAGCAGCTTAGGGCTAAATCAGCCCCAGCATTTT. Amino acid sequence: CASSLGLNQPQHF.

The genes are TRBV4-2 and TRBJ1-1, with 7 bases matching TRBD1. Per germline, CDR1 LGHNA and CDR2 YNFKEQ. With V trimmed by 1 base and J by 0 bases, 2 bases remained unmatched. CDR3 length: 15 residues. The CDR3 DNA reads TGTGCCAGCAGCCAAGTACAGGGGATGAACACTGAAGCTTTCTTT. Translated, it gives CASSQVQGMNTEAFF.

CDR3 nucleotide sequence: TGTGCCAGCAGCTTAGGCGACACAGATACGCAGTATTTT. Translated: CASSLGDTDTQYF. The chain carries TRBV13 and TRBJ2-3; D not certain. Germline values: CDR1 PRHDT, CDR2 FYEKMQ (reference sequence). CDR3 length: 13 amino acids. V was clipped by 0 bases and J by 2 bases, with 3 bases between them. The entire variable domain, with the rest obtained from reference TRBV13 and TRBJ2-3, is as follows: AAGVIQSPRHLIKEKRETATLKCYPIPRHDTVYWYQQGPGQDPQFLISFYEKMQSDKGSIPDRFSAQQFSDYHSELNMSSLELGDSALYFCASSLGDTDTQYFGPGTRLTVL.

This rearrangement joins TRBV11-3 to TRBJ1-1; D unresolved. Germline V gene sequence: CDR1 SGHNT, CDR2 YENEEA. The CDR3 runs 14 residues. V lost 0 bases and J lost 3, with 8 bases in between. CDR3 sequence reads: CASSLDGSYTEAFF. CDR3 in DNA: TGTGCCAGCAGCTTAGATGGCAGCTACACTGAAGCTTTCTTT.

V and J are TRBV9 and TRBJ1-6, with D uncertain. The CDR3 sequence is 17 residues long. Germline V gives CDR1 SGDLS, CDR2 YYNGEE. The V gene lost 0 bases and the J gene lost 1 base, with 11 bases spanning the gap. The CDR3 DNA follows: TGTGCCAGCAGCGTAGAAGGGCGTATATCCTATAATTCACCCCTCCACTTT. It is translated as CASSVEGRISYNSPLHF.

The V gene is TRBV9, the J gene TRBJ2-3, with 8 positions matching TRBD2. Germline V gene lookup returns CDR1 SGDLS and CDR2 YYNGEE. J gave up 2 bases and V 0 bases, and 2 bases lay outside the gene matches. The CDR3 runs 15 residues. CDR3 DNA: TGTGCCAGCAGCGTAGCGGGGGGGACCACAGATACGCAGTATTTT. Amino acid sequence: CASSVAGGTTDTQYF.

This clone was detected only once. The same CDR3 also results from other DNA sequences found in this sample. The chain links TRBV10-3 to TRBJ2-3; D remains unclear. Germline CDR1 is ENHRY and CDR2 is SYGVKD. The CDR3 length is 11 residues. Trimming stripped 8 bases from V and 3 bases from J, with 6 bases between. For the CDR3, the DNA is TGTGCCATCTCGGGTACAGATACGCAGTATTTT. It translates to CAISGTDTQYF.

The rearrangement uses TRBV15 and TRBJ2-1; D is perhaps TRBD2 (7 bases). V was trimmed by 5 bases and J by 6 bases, leaving 29 bases between them. This CDR3 region has 19 residues. Germline V CDR1 and CDR2: LNHNV, YYDKDF (reference sequence). The DNA for the CDR3 is TGTGCCACCAGCGGAGGGGGAGGACAAATACGGGACTACGGCAATGAGCAGTTCTTC. This gives the protein CATSGGGGQIRDYGNEQFF.

This chain uses TRBV30 with TRBJ1-1, with D unclear. The CDR3 extends over 16 amino acids. The V end lost 0 bases, the J end lost 0 bases, and 14 bases lay between the germline ends. The germline CDR1 and CDR2 sequences are GTSNPN and SVGIG (reference sequence). CDR3 coding DNA: TGTGCCTGGAGTGTAGGCCCTGAGGCGATGAACACTGAAGCTTTCTTT. It translates to CAWSVGPEAMNTEAFF.

The sample holds one count of this clone. Distinct nucleotide sequences in the sample also encode this CDR3. J is TRBJ2-3 and V is TRBV7-3; no definite D call. Trimming left V 2 bases short and J 0 bases short, with 3 bases between. The germline CDR1 and CDR2 sequences are SGHTA and FQGTGA. CDR3 length: 13 amino acids. CDR3 nucleotide sequence: TGTGCCAGCAGCTTAGGCAGCACAGATACGCAGTATTTT. Protein product: CASSLGSTDTQYF.